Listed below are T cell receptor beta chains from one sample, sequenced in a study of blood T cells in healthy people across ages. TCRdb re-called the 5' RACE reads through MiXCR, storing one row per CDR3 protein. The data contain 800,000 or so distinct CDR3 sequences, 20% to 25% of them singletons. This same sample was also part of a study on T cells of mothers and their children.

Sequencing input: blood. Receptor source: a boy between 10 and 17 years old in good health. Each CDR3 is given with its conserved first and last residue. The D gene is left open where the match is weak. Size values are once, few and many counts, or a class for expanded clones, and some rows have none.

TGTGCCAGCAGTGAGTGGACAGGGGGCGAGTCCTACGAGCAGTACTTC CASSEWTGGESYEQYF TRBV2 - TRBD1 TRBJ2-7
TGTGCCAGCAGTTCTGCGGTTGTGAGCTCCTACAATGAGCAGTTCTTC CASSSAVVSSYNEQFF TRBV27 few - TRBJ2-1
TGTGCCAGCAGCAAATTCCCGAGACGGGCCTCCTTC CASSKFPRRASF TRBV21-1 - - TRBJ1-2
TGTGCCAGCGAAACAAAAGCCGGGCGTCAGCAAGAGACCCAGTACTTC CASETKAGRQQETQYF TRBV28 - - TRBJ2-5
TGCAGCGCCGAGCTCTACGACAGGGCAGAGACCCAGTACTTC CSAELYDRAETQYF TRBV29-1 few TRBD1 TRBJ2-5
TGTGCCAGCAGCCCGCGACTAGCGGCGCTCCAAGAGACCCAGTACTTC CASSPRLAALQETQYF TRBV7-2 - TRBD2 TRBJ2-5
TGTGCCAGCAGTTTATATCCGACGGGCAGCCTCCATCAGCCCCAGCATTTT CASSLYPTGSLHQPQHF TRBV28 few - TRBJ1-5
TGTGCCAGCGTCCGGATGGGTAGCTACGAGCAGTACTTC CASVRMGSYEQYF TRBV12-3/TRBV12-4 - - TRBJ2-7
TGTGCCAGCAGCACCCCGTTTGACAGGGAGCAGTATTTT CASSTPFDREQYF TRBV7-9 few TRBD1 TRBJ2-3
TGCGCCAGCAGCTCGATAGGACAGGGGGTCGACGAGCAGTACTTC CASSSIGQGVDEQYF TRBV5-1 - TRBD1 TRBJ2-7
TGTGCCAGCAGCACACAGGGGGACACCGGGGAGCTGTTTTTT CASSTQGDTGELFF TRBV7-2 - TRBD1 TRBJ2-2
TGTGCCAGCAGGCTGTGGGGTAGGGGGAATCAGCCCCAGCATTTT CASRLWGRGNQPQHF TRBV27 - - TRBJ1-5
TGTGCCAGCAGTCCCGGGACAGGGACTCCCTACGAGCAGTACTTC CASSPGTGTPYEQYF TRBV12-3/TRBV12-4 - TRBD1 TRBJ2-7
TGTGCCAGCAGCGAGACAGGGGCGCGCGAAAAACTGTTTTTT CASSETGAREKLFF TRBV7-2 once TRBD1 TRBJ1-4
TGTGCCAGCAAAAGGGACTATACAATGAAACAGTTCTTC CASKRDYTMKQFF TRBV28 - TRBD2 TRBJ2-1
TGTGCCAGCACCTGGGGGGGGATGGAGACCCAGTACTTC CASTWGGMETQYF TRBV6-6 few TRBD2 TRBJ2-5
TGCGCCAGCAGCCAAGAAAAGGGGGAAGAGACCCAGTACTTC CASSQEKGEETQYF TRBV4-1 - - TRBJ2-5
TGTGCCAGCAGTAACTCAGGGGGCCCTAGAAACGAGCAGTTCTTC CASSNSGGPRNEQFF TRBV6-6 few TRBD1 TRBJ2-1
TGCAGCGTTGAGGGACCGACGTTCGCGAACACCGGGGAGCTGTTTTTT CSVEGPTFANTGELFF TRBV29-1 - - TRBJ2-2
TGTGCCAGCAGCAGATTCGGACTACGTCTCAGGTCAGATACGCAGTATTTT CASSRFGLRLRSDTQYF TRBV21-1 many - TRBJ2-3
TGCAGTGCTAGGCTAGCGGCCACCGTCGAGCAGTACTTC CSARLAATVEQYF TRBV20-1 - TRBD2 TRBJ2-7
TGTGCCAGTAGTCCATCAGCAACTAGCCACAATGAGCAGTTCTTC CASSPSATSHNEQFF TRBV19 - - TRBJ2-1
TGCGCCAGCAGCTCCCAACTCGGGGAAGGAGGCTATGGCTACACCTTC CASSSQLGEGGYGYTF TRBV5-1 - - TRBJ1-2
TGTGCCAGCAGCGCGGGGACCGACACTGAAGCTTTCTTT CASSAGTDTEAFF TRBV9 - - TRBJ1-1
TGTGCCAGCAGCTCGACAGGGGGGACCCTCTACGACGAGCAGTACTTC CASSSTGGTLYDEQYF TRBV7-2 - TRBD1 TRBJ2-7
TGCGCCAGCAGCTTTCCAGGTGAAGAGCAGTACTTC CASSFPGEEQYF TRBV5-1 - - TRBJ2-5
TGTGCCATCAGTGAGCCCATCTACGAGCAGTACTTC CAISEPIYEQYF TRBV10-3 few - TRBJ2-7
TGTGCCAGCAGTTACGGGCAGCCACAGACTGAAGCTTTCTTT CASSYGQPQTEAFF TRBV6-2/TRBV6-3 - - TRBJ1-1
TGCAGTGCTAGAGAGGGTCTTGCCGAACCTCCCTACGAGCAGTACTTC CSAREGLAEPPYEQYF TRBV20-1 few - TRBJ2-7
TGTGCCAGCAGTGAATTACAGGGGAGACCCTACGAGCAGTACTTC CASSELQGRPYEQYF TRBV28 - TRBD1 TRBJ2-7
TGCAGCGTTGAACAGAGCGGGGGTCCTTACAATGAGCAGTTCTTC CSVEQSGGPYNEQFF TRBV29-1 few TRBD2 TRBJ2-1
TGTGCCAGCAGCAGAAATACAGGGGGCGGCAACAATGAGCAGTTCTTC CASSRNTGGGNNEQFF TRBV3-1 - TRBD1 TRBJ2-1
TGTGCCAGCAGCTTTTACTTAGACGAAAAACTGTTTTTT CASSFYLDEKLFF TRBV7-2 many - TRBJ1-4
TGCGCCAGCAGCCAGGGGGGACAGGGGGCGTTAGGCTCCTACGAGCAGTACTTC CASSQGGQGALGSYEQYF TRBV4-3 - TRBD1 TRBJ2-7
TGCGCCAGCAGCCAAGATATCGGCAGCCCAGATTCGCAGTATTTT CASSQDIGSPDSQYF TRBV4-3 - - TRBJ2-3
TGTGCCAGCAAAATTTGGGGGGGAACCTACAATGAGCAGTTCTTC CASKIWGGTYNEQFF TRBV5-6 few TRBD2 TRBJ2-1
TGTGCCAGCAGCTTAAGCGGGAGGGCTTACAATGAGCAGTTCTTC CASSLSGRAYNEQFF TRBV7-2 - TRBD2 TRBJ2-1
TGTGCCAGCAGCTCCCAGGGTTACGGGACCCAGTACTTC CASSSQGYGTQYF TRBV11-3 few - TRBJ2-5
TGCAGTGCTCCCGGGACTAGCGGAGCCTTGGAGCAGTACTTC CSAPGTSGALEQYF TRBV20-1 - TRBD2 TRBJ2-7
TGTGCCAGCAGTCCGCCGACAGGGTTCCTTGACACCGGGGAGCTGTTTTTT CASSPPTGFLDTGELFF TRBV27 - TRBD1 TRBJ2-2
TGCAGCGTTGACTTGGGGTATGGCTACACCTTC CSVDLGYGYTF TRBV29-1 - - TRBJ1-2
TGTGCCAGCAGTCGAAGTCCTGGGGAGACCCAGTACTTC CASSRSPGETQYF TRBV28 - - TRBJ2-5